A single sample is the source of the 21 T cell receptor beta chains below, sequenced in a study of blood T cell repertoires in COVID-19. Measured with immunoSEQ multiplex PCR; TCRdb has only the in-frame clones, and not every one. The table includes under 300,000 clones, 88% detected once. Material: peripheral blood. The receptors were sampled from a woman aged 40 to 50 who had recovered from COVID-19.

The rearrangement joins TRBV19 to TRBJ2-7; a weak D match, TRBD1 (6 bases). The CDR3 runs to 13 residues. Trimming removed 5 bases at V and 2 bases at J, with 10 bases between. Per the germline V gene, CDR1 is LNHDA and CDR2 is SQIVND (reference sequence). CDR3 amino acids: CASSSPGAYEQYF. The CDR3 DNA reads as TGTGCCAGTAGTTCTCCAGGGGCCTACGAGCAGTACTTC.

The count of this clone is one. V is TRBV24-1 and J is TRBJ2-7; 9 positions agree with TRBD1. This CDR3 region has 15 residues. Germline V gene lookup returns CDR1 KGHDR and CDR2 SFDVKD. The J segment lost 9 bases and the V segment lost 2 bases, leaving 10 bases of the junction unmatched. CDR3 coding DNA: TGTGCCACCAGTGATTCCGGGACAGGGTCTACGAGGCAGTACTTC. Protein: CATSDSGTGSTRQYF.

The J gene is TRBJ2-1, the V gene TRBV19; the D gene is possibly TRBD1 (6 bases). Germline V CDR1 and CDR2: LNHDA, SQIVND (reference sequence). Trimming left V 6 bases short and J 8 bases short, with 20 bases between. The length of the CDR3 is 15 residues. The CDR3 region is CASSLGKWDIHEQFF. For the CDR3, the DNA is TGTGCCAGTAGCCTTGGAAAATGGGACATACATGAGCAGTTCTTC.

The chain joins TRBV7-2 to TRBJ2-3; 7 nucleotides line up with TRBD2. With V trimmed by 1 base and J by 4 bases, 8 bases remained unmatched. This CDR3 has 16 residues. In germline, CDR1 is SGHTA, CDR2 FQGNSA. CDR3 in amino acids: CASSLVGGSGADTQYF. DNA for the CDR3: TGTGCCAGCAGCTTAGTAGGCGGGAGTGGCGCAGATACGCAGTATTTT.

The chain uses TRBV30 and TRBJ1-4; 7 bases are a match to TRBD1. The trim removed 2 bases at V and 2 bases at J, leaving 8 bases unmatched. Looked up from germline, CDR1 is GTSNPN and CDR2 is SVGIG (reference sequence). The CDR3 runs 16 residues. The CDR3 protein is CAWSRSRGVTNEKLFF. The CDR3 DNA reads TGTGCCTGGAGTAGAAGCAGGGGGGTGACTAATGAAAAACTGTTTTTT. The full variable domain, with the rest looked up from reference TRBV30 and TRBJ1-4, is SQTIHQWPATLVQPVGSPLSLECTVEGTSNPNLYWYRQAAGRGLQLLFYSVGIGQISSEVPQNLSASRPQDRQFILSSKKLLLSDSGFYLCAWSRSRGVTNEKLFFGSGTQLSVL.

This chain connects TRBV18 to TRBJ2-3, with 7 bases aligning to TRBD1. The trim removed 3 bases at V and 6 bases at J, leaving 9 bases unmatched. This CDR3 comprises 15 residues. The germline V gene encodes CDR1 KGHSH and CDR2 LQKENI. CDR3 nucleotide sequence: TGTGCCAGCTCACCGAAGACAGGGAGTGCTGATACGCAGTATTTT. Its translation: CASSPKTGSADTQYF.

This clone has a handful of counts. The chain combines TRBV11-2 with TRBJ1-1; D might be TRBD1 (5 bases). Trimming shortened V by 5 bases and J by 5 bases, and 21 bases separated the two germline ends. The CDR3 length is 16 residues. Germline V gene lookup returns CDR1 SGHAT and CDR2 FQNNGV. The CDR3 region has the DNA TGTGCCAGCAGCCCCTCCCCCAGCGGGGCCCGGACTGAAGCTTTCTTT. It encodes CASSPSPSGARTEAFF. Combining the CDR3 with reference TRBV11-2 and TRBJ1-1 gives the whole variable domain EAGVAQSPRYKIIEKRQSVAFWCNPISGHATLYWYQQILGQGPKLLIQFQNNGVVDDSQLPKDRFSAERLKGVDSTLKIQPAKLEDSAVYLCASSPSPSGARTEAFFGQGTRLTVV.

Comments on this clone: This sample also contains other DNA sequences that code for the same CDR3. The chain uses TRBV15 and TRBJ2-7; 7 nucleotides match TRBD2. This CDR3 comprises 15 residues. From germline, CDR1 is LNHNV and CDR2 YYDKDF (reference sequence). V lost 5 bases, J lost 2 bases, and 9 bases stayed unmatched. CDR3 in DNA: TGTGCCACCAGCGGTGCTAGCGGTCCCGCCTACGAGCAGTACTTC. It yields the protein CATSGASGPAYEQYF.

Only a few counts were recorded for this clone. The chain employs TRBV4-1 and TRBJ2-7; 10 bases are shared with TRBD1. The CDR3 loop spans 16 amino acids. The germline V gene encodes CDR1 MGHRA and CDR2 YSYEKL. Losses at the gene ends were 4 bases for V and 2 bases for J; bases not matched to a gene: 8. This chain's CDR3 is CASSPHPGQGTYEQYF. DNA for the CDR3: TGCGCCAGCAGCCCTCATCCGGGACAGGGGACCTACGAGCAGTACTTC.

The CDR3 sequence: CASSQDRGVNYGYTF. The CDR3 nucleotides read TGTGCCAGCAGCCAGGACAGGGGCGTCAACTATGGCTACACCTTC. The rearrangement links TRBV7-9 to TRBJ1-2, with TRBD1 identical over 9 bases. V gave up 5 bases and J gave up 2 bases; unmatched junction bases: 6. The CDR3 runs 15 residues. The germline V gene has CDR1 SEHNR and CDR2 FQNEAQ (reference sequence).

The J gene is TRBJ1-1, the V gene TRBV6-6; 7 nucleotides line up with TRBD1. V dropped 7 bases and J dropped 4; count of bases not matched to a gene: 6. The CDR3 runs to 13 residues. Germline V gene lookup returns CDR1 MNHNY and CDR2 SVGAGI (reference sequence). The CDR3 reads CASKRDRATEAFF. Written as DNA, the CDR3 is TGTGCCAGCAAGAGAGACAGGGCCACTGAAGCTTTCTTT.

The rearrangement uses TRBV7-9 and TRBJ2-2; D is perhaps TRBD1 (5 bases). CDR3 length equals 15 residues. Germline V gene lookup returns CDR1 SEHNR and CDR2 FQNEAQ (reference sequence). V gave up 4 bases and J gave up 1 base, with 10 bases separating them. The CDR3 is CASSSVTGNTGELFF. The CDR3 DNA reads TGTGCCAGCAGCTCCGTCACAGGGAACACCGGGGAGCTGTTTTTT. Full variable domain (outside the CDR3, taken from reference TRBV7-9 and TRBJ2-2): DTGVSQNPRHKITKRGQNVTFRCDPISEHNRLYWYRQTLGQGPEFLTYFQNEAQLEKSRLLSDRFSAERPKGSFSTLEIQRTEQGDSAMYLCASSSVTGNTGELFFGEGSRLTVL.

The rearrangement joins TRBV29-1 to TRBJ2-7, with D uncertain. CDR1 is SQVTM, CDR2 ANQGSEA, per germline. The CDR3 is 11 amino acids. V shed 1 base and J shed 3 bases, with 4 bases lying between them. In DNA, the CDR3 is TGCAGCGTTGAAGCCAGCTACGAGCAGTACTTC. Protein product: CSVEASYEQYF.

The V gene is TRBV27, the J gene TRBJ2-1, with 7 bases that match TRBD1. Germline-derived CDR1 and CDR2 are MNHEY and SMNVEV (reference sequence). The CDR3 has 17 residues. The J segment lost 3 bases and the V segment lost 2 bases, leaving 10 bases of the junction unmatched. CDR3 coding DNA: TGTGCCAGCAGTTTAGTCCCCCGACAGGGTTACTACAATGAGCAGTTCTTC. This gives the protein CASSLVPRQGYYNEQFF.

The chain recombines TRBV30 with TRBJ1-2; 7 bases match TRBD1. Germline CDR1 GTSNPN, CDR2 SVGIG (reference sequence). The CDR3 totals 14 residues. V trimming: 2 bases; J trimming: 9 bases; junction bases outside the gene matches: 12. Here the CDR3 DNA reads TGTGCCTGGAGTTATACAGGGGACGGGACGCGCTACACCTTC. This sequence encodes CAWSYTGDGTRYTF.

The chain is built from TRBV5-4 and TRBJ1-6, with 11 bases identical to TRBD1. The CDR3 has 14 amino acids. Germline V gives CDR1 SGHNT, CDR2 YYREEE (reference sequence). Trimming at V came to 4 bases and at J to 8 bases, leaving 2 bases not matched to a gene. The CDR3 nucleotides are TGTGCCAGCAGCCGGGGACAGGGGGATTCACCCCTCCACTTT. Its protein product is CASSRGQGDSPLHF.

The rearrangement links TRBV21-1 to TRBJ2-3; the table's D call, TRBD1, was not checked against the DNA. TRBV21-1 is given as a pseudogene. The CDR3 loop spans 15 amino acids. This CDR3 reads CASESPPGGVNTQYF. CDR3 in DNA: TGTGCCAGCGAATCCCCCCCAGGGGGCGTGAATACGCAGTATTTT.

The rearrangement links TRBV19 to TRBJ1-4; weak D call: TRBD1 (6 bases). Trimming pared 5 bases from V and 3 bases from J, leaving 13 bases between. Germline assignment: CDR1 LNHDA and CDR2 SQIVND (reference sequence). The CDR3 is made up of 15 amino acids. DNA of the CDR3: TGTGCCAGTAGTGAAACAGGGAGCCCTAATGAAAAACTGTTTTTT. It translates to CASSETGSPNEKLFF.

In the case of this clone: Other nucleotide sequences from this sample produce the same CDR3. The chain couples TRBV24-1 to TRBJ1-2, with 10 nucleotides matching TRBD1. The CDR3 spans 14 residues. Trimming at V came to 4 bases and at J to 6 bases, leaving 4 bases not matched to a gene. The germline V gene encodes CDR1 KGHDR and CDR2 SFDVKD. The CDR3 loop reads CATSDTGTGDGYTF. The CDR3 bases are TGTGCCACCAGTGACACCGGGACAGGGGATGGCTACACCTTC.

The genes are TRBV30 and TRBJ1-6, with no clear D. The CDR3 extends over 15 amino acids. Germline CDR1 is GTSNPN and CDR2 is SVGIG (reference sequence). V was shortened by 0 bases and J by 8 bases, with 14 bases between the two germline ends. CDR3: CAWSVSAARDSPLHF. CDR3 nucleotide sequence: TGTGCCTGGAGTGTATCGGCGGCTAGAGATTCACCCCTCCACTTT.

The sample holds a few counts of this clone. CDR3 sequence (DNA): TGCGCCAGCAGCCGCGGACAGGGGAACACTGAAGCTTTCTTT. Protein: CASSRGQGNTEAFF. V and J are TRBV5-1 and TRBJ1-1; 8 bases align to TRBD1. CDR1 and CDR2 (germline): SGHRS, YFSETQ. The CDR3 is 14 residues long. V shed 4 bases, J shed 1 base, and the junction held 3 bases outside the gene matches.